A single sample gave rise to the 9 T cell receptor beta chains below, sequenced in a study of blood T cell repertoires in COVID-19. Method: immunoSEQ multiplex PCR; TCRdb's copy keeps in-frame clones and lacks some. Found here are 200,000 to 250,000 clones, 85% of them singletons; the top ten hold about 17%. The sample comprised PBMCs or T cells enriched from blood (not recorded which). Receptors originate from a man in his forties who had recovered from COVID-19.

The chain has TRBV28 and TRBJ1-5, with TRBD1 matching 7 bases. Trimming cost V 6 bases and J 0 bases; bases outside gene matches: 8. Germline V gene lookup returns CDR1 MDHEN and CDR2 SYDVKM. The CDR3 consists of 16 residues. The DNA for the CDR3 is TGTGCCAGCAGCTCCGGACAGGCTTTTAGCAATCAGCCCCAGCATTTT. Translating gives CASSSGQAFSNQPQHF.

This clone has more than one count but fewer than ten. This sequence joins TRBV7-9 and TRBJ1-1; D is possibly TRBD1 (6 bases). Trimming pared 6 bases from V and 1 base from J, leaving 18 bases between. The CDR3 loop spans 16 amino acids. Per the germline V gene, CDR1 is SEHNR and CDR2 is FQNEAQ (reference sequence). CDR3 amino acids: CASSSVQGWGNTEAFF. CDR3 bases: TGTGCCAGCAGTTCCGTACAGGGTTGGGGGAACACTGAAGCTTTCTTT. Looking up the rest from reference TRBV7-9 and TRBJ1-1 gives the full variable domain: DTGVSQNPRHKITKRGQNVTFRCDPISEHNRLYWYRQTLGQGPEFLTYFQNEAQLEKSRLLSDRFSAERPKGSFSTLEIQRTEQGDSAMYLCASSSVQGWGNTEAFFGQGTRLTVV.

Here the CDR3 reads CASSGANTEAFF. CDR3 nucleotides: TGCGCCAGCAGTGGGGCGAACACTGAAGCTTTCTTT. This chain links TRBV10-1 with TRBJ1-1; D call uncertain. The germline CDR1 and CDR2 sequences are WNHNN and SYGVQD (reference sequence). The CDR3 extends over 12 amino acids. Trimming stripped 4 bases from V and 1 base from J, with 4 bases between.

V gene TRBV29-1 combines with J gene TRBJ2-1, with D tentatively TRBD1 (5 bases). The germline CDR1 and CDR2 sequences are SQVTM and ANQGSEA. V lost 5 bases and J 8 bases, leaving 10 bases between the germline ends. This CDR3 contains 11 residues. The CDR3 loop is CSVLQGYEQFF. The CDR3 region has the DNA TGCAGCGTTTTGCAGGGATATGAGCAGTTCTTC.

This sequence joins TRBV3-1 (or the pseudogene TRBV3-2) and TRBJ2-7, with 11 nucleotides matching TRBD2. J lost 6 bases, V lost 0 bases, and 19 bases had no gene match. Germline CDR1 is LGHDT and CDR2 is YNNKEL (reference sequence). This CDR3 comprises 20 residues. The CDR3 loop is CASSQDLELAGAPLSGEQYF. The CDR3 bases are TGTGCCAGCAGCCAAGATCTGGAACTAGCGGGAGCGCCCCTTTCCGGCGAGCAGTACTTC.

With respect to this clone: At the DNA level, this CDR3 is encoded by other sequences in the same sample as well. This chain uses TRBV18 with TRBJ1-1, with a possible D match to TRBD1 (5 bases). Trimming removed 1 base at V and 1 base at J, with 7 bases between. CDR1 and CDR2 from the germline V gene are KGHSH and LQKENI. The CDR3 sequence is 14 residues long. This CDR3 is CASSPRQGNTEAFF. The CDR3 DNA reads TGTGCCAGCTCACCACGGCAGGGGAACACTGAAGCTTTCTTT. The entire variable domain, with the rest obtained from reference TRBV18 and TRBJ1-1, is as follows: NAGVMQNPRHLVRRRGQEARLRCSPMKGHSHVYWYRQLPEEGLKFMVYLQKENIIDESGMPKERFSAEFPKEGPSILRIQQVVRGDSAAYFCASSPRQGNTEAFFGQGTRLTVV.

This chain uses TRBV28 with TRBJ1-1, with D possibly being TRBD1 (5 bases). Looked up from germline, CDR1 is MDHEN and CDR2 is SYDVKM. This CDR3 comprises 13 residues. Trimming cost V 1 base and J 4 bases, with 7 bases left between them. CDR3 in amino acids: CASSLSGGTEAFF. The CDR3 DNA follows: TGTGCCAGCAGTTTATCGGGGGGCACTGAAGCTTTCTTT.

The V and J genes are TRBV5-1 and TRBJ2-6, with D tentatively TRBD1 (6 bases). Between the trimmed V and J ends, which lost 1 base and 2 bases, there was a span of 7 bases. Germline V lookup: CDR1 SGHRS, CDR2 YFSETQ. CDR3 length equals 15 residues. The CDR3 sequence: CASSLPGAGANVLTF. As DNA, the CDR3 is TGCGCCAGCAGCTTGCCAGGGGCTGGGGCCAACGTCCTGACTTTC.

V gene TRBV9 combines with J gene TRBJ2-2; a possible D gene is TRBD1 (5 bases). Germline values: CDR1 SGDLS, CDR2 YYNGEE. The CDR3 consists of 15 residues. Deletions cut 0 bases from V and 3 bases from J, with 9 bases between. The CDR3 here is CASSVEGRHTGELFF. The CDR3 nucleotides are TGTGCCAGCAGCGTAGAGGGGCGTCACACCGGGGAGCTGTTTTTT.